A single sample is the source of the 18 T cell receptor beta chains below, sequenced in a study of blood T cell repertoires in COVID-19. Repertoires were generated with immunoSEQ multiplex PCR, while TCRdb's copy carries only in-frame clones and drops some. Among roughly 210,000 clones listed, 84% were seen once. Sequenced material: peripheral blood. The receptors were gathered from a woman aged 80 or over with COVID-19, enrolled during active disease.

This clone was detected a few times. The chain has TRBV5-1 and TRBJ1-1; TRBD1 matches 7 bases. The V and J ends lost 6 bases and 5 bases, in that order; junction bases with no gene match: 13. Germline CDR1 reads SGHRS; CDR2 reads YFSETQ. The CDR3 totals 15 residues. CDR3 in DNA: TGCGCCAGCACTCAAGACCGACAGGGTAAGACTGAAGCTTTCTTT. Its translation is CASTQDRQGKTEAFF.

The V gene is TRBV10-1, the J gene TRBJ2-5; 8 nucleotides match TRBD1. Germline loops: CDR1 WNHNN, CDR2 SYGVQD (reference sequence). The CDR3 loop spans 15 amino acids. The J segment lost 5 bases and the V segment lost 6 bases, leaving 11 bases of the junction unmatched. The CDR3 sequence: CASSAGQGALETQYF. CDR3 coding DNA: TGCGCCAGCAGCGCCGGGCAGGGGGCGTTGGAGACCCAGTACTTC.

The chain carries TRBV19 and TRBJ1-5; D possibly corresponds to TRBD1 (6 bases). Germline CDR1 reads LNHDA; CDR2 reads SQIVND (reference sequence). CDR3 size: 15 residues. V lost 5 bases, J lost 7 bases, and 18 bases lay in between. The CDR3 is CASSGGRQVFQPQHF. CDR3 coding DNA: TGTGCCAGTAGTGGAGGTAGACAGGTTTTCCAGCCCCAGCATTTT.

The chain joins TRBV6-2 or TRBV6-3 to TRBJ2-4, with D possibly matching TRBD2 (6 bases). The CDR3 spans 13 residues. The V gene's germline CDR1 is MNHEY and CDR2 SVGEGT. V shed 5 bases and J shed 9 bases, with 14 bases lying between them. The CDR3 region has the DNA TGTGCCAGCAGTCGAAGCGGGTTTACCATTCAGTACTTC. Its protein is CASSRSGFTIQYF.

The V and J genes are TRBV19 and TRBJ2-2; the D gene is possibly TRBD1 (5 bases). Trimming shortened V by 1 base and J by 5 bases, and 11 bases separated the two germline ends. The length of the CDR3 is 15 residues. Germline lookup yields CDR1 LNHDA and CDR2 SQIVND (reference sequence). CDR3 region: CASSIGLPGTGELFF. The DNA for the CDR3 is TGTGCCAGTAGTATAGGTCTTCCAGGGACCGGGGAGCTGTTTTTT. Looking up the rest from reference TRBV19 and TRBJ2-2 gives the full variable domain: DGGITQSPKYLFRKEGQNVTLSCEQNLNHDAMYWYRQDPGQGLRLIYYSQIVNDFQKGDIAEGYSVSREKKESFPLTVTSAQKNPTAFYLCASSIGLPGTGELFFGEGSRLTVL.

The CDR3 sequence: CASSQGGEGYTF. The DNA of the CDR3 is TGTGCCAGCAGCCAAGGGGGAGAGGGCTACACCTTC. V is TRBV4-2 and J is TRBJ1-2; D uncertain. CDR1 and CDR2 (germline): LGHNA, YNFKEQ. V lost 1 base and J lost 8, with 8 bases in between. This CDR3 is 12 amino acids long.

The chain uses TRBV19 and TRBJ2-7, with 12 bases matching TRBD2. Germline V gene lookup returns CDR1 LNHDA and CDR2 SQIVND (reference sequence). V dropped 1 base and J dropped 0; count of bases not matched to a gene: 1. This CDR3 is 16 amino acids long. The CDR3 region is CASSIGTSGASYEQYF. Here the CDR3 DNA reads TGTGCCAGTAGTATAGGGACTAGCGGGGCCTCCTACGAGCAGTACTTC. The whole variable domain, filled in from reference TRBV19 and TRBJ2-7, reads DGGITQSPKYLFRKEGQNVTLSCEQNLNHDAMYWYRQDPGQGLRLIYYSQIVNDFQKGDIAEGYSVSREKKESFPLTVTSAQKNPTAFYLCASSIGTSGASYEQYFGPGTRLTVT.

The DNA of the CDR3 is TGTGCCAGTAGTATGGGGACAGGGGCGCCCGGCTACACCTTC. The encoded protein is CASSMGTGAPGYTF. This chain connects TRBV19 to TRBJ1-2; 10 bases align to TRBD1. Germline V gene data show CDR1 as LNHDA and CDR2 as SQIVND (reference sequence). This CDR3 is 14 amino acids long. The V segment lost 3 bases and the J segment 8 bases; nucleotides outside the gene matches: 6.

The chain links TRBV6-5 to TRBJ1-2, with TRBD1 identical over 7 bases. V dropped 6 bases and J dropped 3; count of bases not matched to a gene: 10. The germline CDR1 and CDR2 sequences are MNHEY and SVGAGI. This CDR3 is built from 15 residues. The CDR3: CASSPKGDSYYGYTF. The CDR3 bases are TGTGCCAGCAGCCCCAAAGGGGACAGCTACTATGGCTACACCTTC.

The V and J genes are TRBV7-9 and TRBJ1-5; the D gene is possibly TRBD1 (5 bases). Per the germline V gene, CDR1 is SEHNR and CDR2 is FQNEAQ (reference sequence). The CDR3 is 16 residues long. Trimming took off 5 bases at V and 2 bases at J, with 16 bases between the two ends. The CDR3 region is CASSQNRGGGNQPQHF. In DNA form, the CDR3 reads TGTGCCAGCAGCCAAAACCGGGGGGGTGGCAATCAGCCCCAGCATTTT.

This sequence joins TRBV7-2 and TRBJ1-6, with TRBD1 matching over 11 bases. Germline V gene lookup returns CDR1 SGHTA and CDR2 FQGNSA. The J segment lost 1 base and the V segment lost 5 bases, leaving 1 base of the junction unmatched. CDR3 length: 16 residues. The CDR3 is CASSGDRGSYNSPLHF. CDR3 in DNA: TGTGCCAGCAGCGGGGACAGGGGGTCCTATAATTCACCCCTCCACTTT.

V usage is TRBV18 and J usage is TRBJ2-3; 8 bases agree with TRBD2. With V trimmed by 2 bases and J by 2 bases, 6 bases remained unmatched. The CDR3 spans 16 residues. Germline values: CDR1 KGHSH, CDR2 LQKENI. The CDR3 region has the DNA TGTGCCAGCTCACCAACAAGGACTAGCCCCACAGATACGCAGTATTTT. Protein: CASSPTRTSPTDTQYF.

The gene calls are TRBV28 and TRBJ2-3; D possibly corresponds to TRBD1 (5 bases). CDR3 length: 13 amino acids. From germline, CDR1 is MDHEN and CDR2 SYDVKM. Trimming removed 5 bases from V and 4 bases from J, with 10 bases in between. Written as DNA, the CDR3 is TGTGCCAGCAGTCCAGGACAATCAGATACGCAGTATTTT. Translation gives CASSPGQSDTQYF.

The sample holds a few counts of this clone. CDR3 sequence (DNA): TGTGCCGCCCAGGACAGAGCTGACACTGAAGCTTTCTTT. Amino acid sequence: CAAQDRADTEAFF. The rearrangement joins TRBV6-6 to TRBJ1-1, with D perhaps TRBD1 (6 bases). V was cut by 11 bases and J by 3 bases, with 16 bases left in between. This CDR3 has 13 residues. CDR1 MNHNY and CDR2 SVGAGI come from the germline V gene (reference sequence).

The V and J genes are TRBV7-9 and TRBJ2-1; TRBD1 might be the D (5 bases). V lost 3 bases and J 9 bases, leaving 21 bases between the germline ends. The CDR3 runs to 16 residues. CDR1 SEHNR and CDR2 FQNEAQ come from the germline V gene (reference sequence). The CDR3 coding sequence is TGTGCCAGCAGCTTTGGTCCTTTCGGTCAGGGCACTGAGCAGTTCTTC. As protein: CASSFGPFGQGTEQFF.

The chain employs TRBV24-1 and TRBJ2-6; 12 positions match TRBD1. From germline, CDR1 is KGHDR and CDR2 SFDVKD. V dropped 6 bases and J dropped 0; count of bases not matched to a gene: 11. There are 20 residues in the CDR3. The CDR3 reads CATSPTLGDRGLSGANVLTF. The CDR3 region has the DNA TGTGCCACCAGTCCTACTCTCGGGGACAGGGGGCTCTCTGGGGCCAACGTCCTGACTTTC.

This clone came up a few times. The J gene is TRBJ1-5, the V gene TRBV18; 8 bases fit TRBD1. This CDR3 spans 14 amino acids. CDR1 and CDR2 (germline): KGHSH, LQKENI. J gave up 6 bases and V 3 bases, and 4 bases lay outside the gene matches. The CDR3 region is CASSPTGGTQPQHF. Here the CDR3 DNA reads TGTGCCAGCTCACCCACAGGGGGAACTCAGCCCCAGCATTTT. Full variable domain (remainder filled in from reference TRBV18 and TRBJ1-5): NAGVMQNPRHLVRRRGQEARLRCSPMKGHSHVYWYRQLPEEGLKFMVYLQKENIIDESGMPKERFSAEFPKEGPSILRIQQVVRGDSAAYFCASSPTGGTQPQHFGDGTRLSIL.

This clone was counted only a few times. The gene calls are TRBV3-1 (or the pseudogene TRBV3-2) and TRBJ1-2; unclear D gene. The V gene lost 7 bases and the J gene lost 0 bases, with 15 bases spanning the gap. Germline CDR1 reads LGHDT; CDR2 reads YNNKEL (reference sequence). The CDR3 is made up of 15 amino acids. CDR3 residues: CASTKGAETNYGYTF. CDR3 nucleotide sequence: TGTGCCAGCACAAAGGGAGCGGAGACTAACTATGGCTACACCTTC.